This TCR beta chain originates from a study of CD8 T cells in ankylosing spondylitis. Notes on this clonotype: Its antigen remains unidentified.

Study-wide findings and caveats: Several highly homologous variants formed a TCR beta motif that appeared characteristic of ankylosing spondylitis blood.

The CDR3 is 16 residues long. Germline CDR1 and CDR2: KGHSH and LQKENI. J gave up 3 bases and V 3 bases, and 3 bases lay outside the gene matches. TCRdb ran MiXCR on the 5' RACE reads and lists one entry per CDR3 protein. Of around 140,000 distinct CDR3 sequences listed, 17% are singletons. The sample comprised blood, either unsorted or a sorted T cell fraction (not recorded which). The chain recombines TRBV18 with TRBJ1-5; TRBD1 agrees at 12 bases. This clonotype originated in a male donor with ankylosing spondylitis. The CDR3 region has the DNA TGTGCCAGCTCACCGTGGGACAGGGGGCTCAATCAGCCCCAGCATTTT. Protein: CASSPWDRGLNQPQHF.